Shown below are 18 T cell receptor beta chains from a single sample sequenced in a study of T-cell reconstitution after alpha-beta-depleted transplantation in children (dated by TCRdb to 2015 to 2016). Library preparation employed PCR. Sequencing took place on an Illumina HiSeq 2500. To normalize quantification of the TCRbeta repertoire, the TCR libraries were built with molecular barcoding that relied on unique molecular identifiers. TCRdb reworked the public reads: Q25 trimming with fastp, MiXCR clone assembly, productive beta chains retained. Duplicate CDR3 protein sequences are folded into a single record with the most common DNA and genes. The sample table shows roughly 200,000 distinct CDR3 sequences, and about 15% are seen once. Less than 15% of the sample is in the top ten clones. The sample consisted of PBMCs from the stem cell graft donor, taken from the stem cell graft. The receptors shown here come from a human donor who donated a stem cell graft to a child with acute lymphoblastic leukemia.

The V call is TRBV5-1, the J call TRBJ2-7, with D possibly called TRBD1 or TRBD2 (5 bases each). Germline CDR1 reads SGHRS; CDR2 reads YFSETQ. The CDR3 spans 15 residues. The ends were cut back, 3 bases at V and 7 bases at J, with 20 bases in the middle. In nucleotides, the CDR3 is TGCGCCAGCAGCTCGGACGGGACGAACCCTGAGGAGCAGTACTTC. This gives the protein CASSSDGTNPEEQYF.

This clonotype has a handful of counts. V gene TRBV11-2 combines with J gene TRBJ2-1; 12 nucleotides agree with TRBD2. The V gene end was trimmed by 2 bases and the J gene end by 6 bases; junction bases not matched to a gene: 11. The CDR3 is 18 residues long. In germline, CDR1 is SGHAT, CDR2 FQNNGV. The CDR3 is CASSLPLTSGRPGNEQFF. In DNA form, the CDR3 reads TGTGCCAGCAGCTTACCCCTGACTAGCGGGAGACCTGGCAATGAGCAGTTCTTC.

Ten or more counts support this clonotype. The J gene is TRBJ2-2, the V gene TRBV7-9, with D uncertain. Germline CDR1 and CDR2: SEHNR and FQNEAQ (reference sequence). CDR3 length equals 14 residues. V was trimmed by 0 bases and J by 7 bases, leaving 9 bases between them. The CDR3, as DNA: TGTGCCAGCAGCTTAGCGCTTGGATTCGGGGAGCTGTTTTTT. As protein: CASSLALGFGELFF.

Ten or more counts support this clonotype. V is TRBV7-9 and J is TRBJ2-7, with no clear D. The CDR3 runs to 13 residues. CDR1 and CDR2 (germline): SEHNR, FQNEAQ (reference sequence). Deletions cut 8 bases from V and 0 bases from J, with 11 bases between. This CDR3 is CASGNWPSYEQYF. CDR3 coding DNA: TGTGCCAGCGGAAACTGGCCCTCCTACGAGCAGTACTTC.

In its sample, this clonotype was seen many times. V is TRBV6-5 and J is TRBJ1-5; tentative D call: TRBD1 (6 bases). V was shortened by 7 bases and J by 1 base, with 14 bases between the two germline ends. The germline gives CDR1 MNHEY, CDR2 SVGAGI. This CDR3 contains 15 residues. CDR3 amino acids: CASNIQGLSNQPQHF. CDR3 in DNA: TGTGCCAGCAATATACAGGGTTTGAGCAATCAGCCCCAGCATTTT.

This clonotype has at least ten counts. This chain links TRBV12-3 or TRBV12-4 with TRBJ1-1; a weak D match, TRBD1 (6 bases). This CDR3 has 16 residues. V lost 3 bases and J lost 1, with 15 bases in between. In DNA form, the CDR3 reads TGTGCCAGCAGTTTCCAAGGGGGGGGACGGAACACTGAAGCTTTCTTT. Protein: CASSFQGGGRNTEAFF.

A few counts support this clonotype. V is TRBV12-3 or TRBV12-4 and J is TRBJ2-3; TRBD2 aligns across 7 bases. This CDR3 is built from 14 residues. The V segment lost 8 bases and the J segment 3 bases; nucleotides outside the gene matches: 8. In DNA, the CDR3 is TGTGCCAGCTTCTCTAGCGGTACAACAGATACGCAGTATTTT. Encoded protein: CASFSSGTTDTQYF.

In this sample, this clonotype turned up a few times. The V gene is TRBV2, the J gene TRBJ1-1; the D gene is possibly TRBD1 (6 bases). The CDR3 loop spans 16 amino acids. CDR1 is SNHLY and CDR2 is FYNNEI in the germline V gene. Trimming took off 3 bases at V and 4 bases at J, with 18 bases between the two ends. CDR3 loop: CASSDTHRERGTEAFF. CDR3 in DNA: TGTGCCAGCAGTGATACCCACAGGGAGAGAGGCACTGAAGCTTTCTTT.

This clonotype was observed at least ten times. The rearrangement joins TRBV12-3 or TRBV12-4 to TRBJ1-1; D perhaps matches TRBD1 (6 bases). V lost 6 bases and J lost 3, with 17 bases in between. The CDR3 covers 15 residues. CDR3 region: CASRIRQVVDTEAFF. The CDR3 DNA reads TGTGCCAGCAGAATTAGACAGGTGGTTGACACTGAAGCTTTCTTT.

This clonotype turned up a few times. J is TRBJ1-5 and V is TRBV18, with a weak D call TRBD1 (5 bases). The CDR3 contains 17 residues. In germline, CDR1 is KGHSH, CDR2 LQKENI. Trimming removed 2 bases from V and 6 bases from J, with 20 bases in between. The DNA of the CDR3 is TGTGCCAGCTCACCATCGGGGTTGGCAGGTAGGGGTCAGCCCCAGCATTTT. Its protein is CASSPSGLAGRGQPQHF.

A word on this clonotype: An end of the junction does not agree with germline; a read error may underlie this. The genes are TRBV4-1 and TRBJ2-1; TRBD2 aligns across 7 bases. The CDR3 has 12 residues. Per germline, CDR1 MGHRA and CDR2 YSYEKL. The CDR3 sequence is CASSQVLAETIF. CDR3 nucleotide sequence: TGCGCCAGCAGCCAAGTGCTAGCGGAGACGATCTTC.

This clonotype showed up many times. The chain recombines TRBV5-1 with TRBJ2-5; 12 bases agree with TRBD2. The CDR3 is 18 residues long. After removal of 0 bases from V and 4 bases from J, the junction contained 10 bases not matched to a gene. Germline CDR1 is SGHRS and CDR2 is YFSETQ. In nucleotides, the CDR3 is TGCGCCAGCAGCTTGGGACTAGCGGGAGTTCGAAAGGGAGAGACCCAGTACTTC. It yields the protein CASSLGLAGVRKGETQYF. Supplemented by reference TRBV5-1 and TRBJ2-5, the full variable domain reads KAGVTQTPRYLIKTRGQQVTLSCSPISGHRSVSWYQQTPGQGLQFLFEYFSETQRNKGNFPGRFSGRQFSNSRSEMNVSTLELGDSALYLCASSLGLAGVRKGETQYFGPGTRLLVL.

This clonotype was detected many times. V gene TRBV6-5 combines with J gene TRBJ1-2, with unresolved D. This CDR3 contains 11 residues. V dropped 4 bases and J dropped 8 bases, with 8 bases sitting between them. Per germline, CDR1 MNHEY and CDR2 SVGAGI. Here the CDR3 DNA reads TGTGCCAGCAGTTCAGCAAGAGGCTACACCTTC. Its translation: CASSSARGYTF.

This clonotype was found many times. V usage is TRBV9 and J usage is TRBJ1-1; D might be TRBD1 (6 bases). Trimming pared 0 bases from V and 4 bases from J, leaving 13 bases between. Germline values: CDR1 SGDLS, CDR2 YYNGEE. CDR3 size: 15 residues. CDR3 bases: TGTGCCAGCAGCGTAGTGGGCAGGGGCGTCACTGAAGCTTTCTTT. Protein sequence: CASSVVGRGVTEAFF.

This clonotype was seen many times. The CDR3, as DNA: TGCAGTGCTACAGGCACAGATACGCAGTATTTT. Protein: CSATGTDTQYF. The chain uses TRBV20-1 and TRBJ2-3; no firm D call. Trimming removed 4 bases at V and 1 base at J, with 3 bases between. This CDR3 is built from 11 residues. Germline assignment: CDR1 DFQATT and CDR2 SNEGSKA (reference sequence).

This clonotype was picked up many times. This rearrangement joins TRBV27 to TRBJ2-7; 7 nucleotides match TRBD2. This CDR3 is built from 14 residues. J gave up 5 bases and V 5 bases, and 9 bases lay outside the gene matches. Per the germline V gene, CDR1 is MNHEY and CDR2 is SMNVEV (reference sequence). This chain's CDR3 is CASSPLLAPHEQYF. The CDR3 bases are TGTGCCAGCAGTCCCTTACTAGCGCCCCACGAGCAGTACTTC.

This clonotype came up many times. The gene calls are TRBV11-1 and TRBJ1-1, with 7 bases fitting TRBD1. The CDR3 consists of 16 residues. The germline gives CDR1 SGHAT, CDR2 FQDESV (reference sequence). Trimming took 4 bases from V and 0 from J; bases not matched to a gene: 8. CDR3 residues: CASSSIKQGMNTEAFF. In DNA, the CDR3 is TGTGCCAGCAGCTCTATAAAACAGGGGATGAACACTGAAGCTTTCTTT.

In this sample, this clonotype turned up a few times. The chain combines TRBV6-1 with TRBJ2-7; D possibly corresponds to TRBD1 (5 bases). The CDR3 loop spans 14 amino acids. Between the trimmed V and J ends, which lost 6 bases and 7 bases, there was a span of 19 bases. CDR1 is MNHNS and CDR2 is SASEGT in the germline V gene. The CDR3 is CASSIMDIDGEQYF. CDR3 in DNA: TGTGCCAGCAGCATAATGGACATCGATGGGGAGCAGTACTTC.